This T cell receptor beta chain is from a study of T cells in Graves' hyperthyroidism and ophthalmopathy. Study-wide background: Specimen type is peripheral blood, collected at initial diagnosis prior to any treatment. General study results and limits: The model anticipated ophthalmopathy a median about 6.5 months pre-onset.

This clonotype was observed at least ten times. Its antigen is unknown. The source of the PBMCs was over 8.5 ml of fresh peripheral blood. Amplified TCR beta CDR3 regions came from RNA transcripts. Using the HTBI primer set, a first-round RT-PCR was run on the TCR CDR3. TCRdb analysed the multiplex PCR reads with MiXCR anew, one entry per CDR3 protein. The repertoire has about 400,000 distinct CDR3 sequences, around 14% of them found once; the top ten carry 30% to 35%. The source is a woman in her twenties or thirties with Graves' hyperthyroidism. Sequenced sample: blood.

Here the CDR3 reads CATSGGSGGMSSYNEQFF. The CDR3 DNA reads as TGTGCCACCAGTGGTGGGAGCGGGGGGATGAGCTCCTACAATGAGCAGTTCTTC. The chain has TRBV24-1 and TRBJ2-1, with 9 bases that match TRBD2. J was trimmed by 0 bases and V by 5 bases; bases with no gene match: 10. Germline CDR1 and CDR2: KGHDR and SFDVKD. CDR3 length: 18 amino acids.